The present T cell receptor beta chain was sequenced within a study of blood T cell repertoires in COVID-19. Study-level background: The origin of the acute and convalescent COVID-19 samples was the United States, Italy and Spain. From T cells, B-cell-depleted T cells, or PBMCs came the material, which was cDNA or gDNA.

Recovery among Cohort 3 donors was established by two negative PCRs, clearance, or symptom resolution. In the study's own analysis: Amplification of reference gene primers provided the estimated nucleated cell counts. Sequencing used immunoSEQ multiplex PCR; TCRdb keeps in-frame clones, though not all of them. V, J and clone size reflect that table, while D and trimming were determined from the DNA. The sample lists more than 250,000 clones; 70% to 90% were seen once. Sequenced: PBMCs or T cells enriched from blood (not recorded which). The clonotype comes from a woman younger than 30 who had recovered from COVID-19.

CDR3: CASSLVRGNSYEQYF. The CDR3 DNA reads as TGTGCCAGCAGCTTGGTCCGCGGGAACTCCTACGAGCAGTACTTC. The gene calls are TRBV5-5 and TRBJ2-7; D is perhaps TRBD2 (6 bases). Germline-derived CDR1 and CDR2 are SGHKS and YYEKEE (reference sequence). CDR3 length: 15 amino acids. Trimming took off 0 bases at V and 0 bases at J, with 10 bases between the two ends. The entire variable domain, with the rest obtained from reference TRBV5-5 and TRBJ2-7, is as follows: DAGVTQSPTHLIKTRGQQVTLRCSPISGHKSVSWYQQVLGQGPQFIFQYYEKEERGRGNFPDRFSARQFPNYSSELNVNALLLGDSALYLCASSLVRGNSYEQYFGPGTRLTVT.